This T cell receptor (beta chain) was identified in a study of low-dose radiotherapy and immunotherapy resistance in tumors. At the level of the study: Cohort 1 received 0.5 Gy per fraction every 2 weeks, totaling 6.5 Gy.

TRAV and TRBV primers primed cDNA for both TCRalpha and TCRbeta. TCRs were amplified for roughly 22 PCR cycles with a constant-region primer and V-primer adapter. In vitro transcription was used to amplify the isolated mRNA. A single record per CDR3 protein comes from TCRdb applying MiXCR to the reads. The sample lists 60,000 to 75,000 distinct CDR3 sequences, around 27% occurring once. The time point here: before trial treatment. Ipilimumab, nivolumab, aspirin, low-dose cyclophosphamide and low-dose radiotherapy were administered to donors. In its sample, this clonotype was seen many times. The sequence was collected from a male donor with rectosigmoid adenocarcinoma. This sample comprised PBMCs, obtained before treatment.

This chain's CDR3 is CASSERLDGYSEKLFF. The CDR3 region has the DNA TGTGCCAGCAGTGAGCGCCTAGACGGGTATAGTGAAAAACTGTTTTTT. The rearrangement joins TRBV25-1 to TRBJ1-4; D not resolved. V lost 3 bases and J 7 bases, leaving 18 bases between the germline ends. CDR3 length: 16 residues. Germline V gene lookup returns CDR1 MGHDK and CDR2 SYGVNS.